This T cell receptor (beta chain) stems from a study of OX40 agonist ivuxolimab in advanced cancers. As for the study in general: Patients took ivuxolimab, an agonistic anti-OX40 (CD134) antibody. The mean age was roughly 60 years, ranging from about 23 to 79, with over 70% of participants male.

Concerning this clone itself: Antigen unknown.

Assay used: immunoSEQ multiplex PCR; TCRdb lists only in-frame clones, some missing. The top ten clones hold about 5% of a sample with tens of thousands of clones, about 81% of them seen once. The CDR3 extends over 20 amino acids. Trimming took 2 bases from V and 0 from J, leaving 25 bases between them. Points from the study as a whole: The study found that CD8+ T cells averaged more expanded clones than CD4+.

The rearrangement uses TRBV23-1 and TRBJ1-1; D is undetermined. TRBV23-1 belongs to the ORF category, with a function that is uncertain. Sequencing was performed on CD4+ or CD8+ T cells sorted from blood, taken in a trial of the OX40 agonist ivuxolimab. This receptor was taken from an adult with an advanced solid tumor such as melanoma, head and neck, liver or kidney cancer. The CDR3 region has the DNA TGCGCCAGCAGTCAAGAAGAAGGAGGTGGGAAGGCCGCGCTGAACACTGAAGCTTTCTTT. Its translation: CASSQEEGGGKAALNTEAFF.